This TCR beta chain was identified during a study of blood T cells in healthy people across ages. Through a sample-barcoded 5' primer and a J-beta primer mix, a second PCR was run for roughly 6 to 12 cycles. Unique molecular identifiers of 12 random nucleotides labeled each cDNA. TCRdb re-called the 5' RACE reads with MiXCR, one entry per CDR3 protein. The sample consists of about 1.4 million distinct CDR3 sequences, around 59% of them appearing once. The ends lost 6 bases at V and 5 bases at J; junction bases unmatched: 7. The CDR3 is made up of 15 amino acids. The authors isolated at least 6.5 million PBMCs per sample.

The gene calls are TRBV12-3 or TRBV12-4 and TRBJ2-5, with 12 bases identical to TRBD1. This clonotype was sampled from a man aged 18 to 35 in good health. The sample comprised blood. This CDR3 reads CASSSPGQGAETQYF. DNA of the CDR3: TGTGCCAGCAGCTCCCCGGGACAGGGGGCCGAGACCCAGTACTTC.